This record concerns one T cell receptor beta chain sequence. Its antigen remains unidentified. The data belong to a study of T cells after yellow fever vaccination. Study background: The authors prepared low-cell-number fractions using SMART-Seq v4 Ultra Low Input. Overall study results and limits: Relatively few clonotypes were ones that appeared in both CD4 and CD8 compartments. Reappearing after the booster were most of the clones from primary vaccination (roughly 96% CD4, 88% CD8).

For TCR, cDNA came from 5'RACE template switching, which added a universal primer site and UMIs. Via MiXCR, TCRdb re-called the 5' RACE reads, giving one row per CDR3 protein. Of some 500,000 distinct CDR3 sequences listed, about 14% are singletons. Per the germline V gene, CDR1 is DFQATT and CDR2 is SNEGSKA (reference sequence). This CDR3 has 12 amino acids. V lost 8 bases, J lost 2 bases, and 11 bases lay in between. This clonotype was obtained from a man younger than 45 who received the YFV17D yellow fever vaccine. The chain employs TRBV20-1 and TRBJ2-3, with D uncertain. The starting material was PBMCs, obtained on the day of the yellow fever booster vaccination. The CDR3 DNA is TGCAGTTCCCCGGTGTACACAGATACGCAGTATTTT. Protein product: CSSPVYTDTQYF.